The sequence of this T cell receptor beta chain was determined in a study of OX40 agonist ivuxolimab in advanced cancers. Study results and limitations: Clones of CD4+ and CD8+ blood T cells grew by week 6 at doses of 0.1 to 3.0 mg/kg.

Only in-frame clones appear in the TCRdb table, and some are missing; sequencing was by immunoSEQ multiplex PCR. In the table there are over 35,000 clones, roughly 81% of which are singletons. With respect to this clone: Its specificity is unknown.

Germline V gene data show CDR1 as MNHNS and CDR2 as SASEGT. This CDR3 contains 16 residues. The trim removed 1 base at V and 5 bases at J, leaving 10 bases unmatched. The sequenced sample was CD4+ or CD8+ T cells sorted from blood, obtained in a trial of the OX40 agonist ivuxolimab. The TCR sequence derives from an adult with an advanced solid tumor such as melanoma, head and neck, liver or kidney cancer. The chain carries TRBV6-1 and TRBJ1-2; 7 bases align to TRBD1. The CDR3 loop reads CASSEDGKGAAYGYTF. DNA of the CDR3: TGTGCCAGCAGTGAAGACGGGAAGGGGGCGGCGTATGGCTACACCTTC.